Listed below are T cell receptor beta chains from one sample, sequenced in a study of T cell responses to AZD1222 COVID-19 vaccine. Here immunoSEQ multiplex PCR was the method, and the copy in TCRdb shows in-frame clones only, minus some. The table lists approximately 100,000 clones, 90% of them singletons. Sequences were derived from peripheral blood, sampled on day 0 of AZD1222 vaccination. Every receptor here comes from an adult in good health. The CDR3 runs from the conserved cysteine through the conserved F or W. The D gene is left open where the match is weak. A row's size may be missing; if present it is once, few, many or a size class.

TRBJ2-7 | . | TRBV2 | 13 | . | TGTGCCAGCAGTGAAGGACTCACCTACGAGCAGTACTTC | CASSEGLTYEQYF
TRBJ2-7 | . | TRBV13 | 15 | . | TGTGCCAGCAGCTTAGGCCCTCGGGTCTCCTACGAGCAGTACTTC | CASSLGPRVSYEQYF
TRBJ1-1 | . | TRBV4-1 | 15 | TRBD1 | TGCGCCAGCAGCCAAGAAGAACAGGGGCGGCCTGAAGCTTTCTTT | CASSQEEQGRPEAFF
TRBJ1-5 | . | TRBV19 | 16 | . | TGTGCCAGTAGTACCACATGGGGGACCCACAATCAGCCCCAGCATTTT | CASSTTWGTHNQPQHF
TRBJ1-5 | . | TRBV6-6 | 13 | TRBD1 | TGTGCCAGCATCCGGGGACAGGGTGAGCCCCAGCATTTT | CASIRGQGEPQHF
TRBJ2-4 | . | TRBV7-2 | 14 | . | TGTGCCAGCAGCTCCCGGGGGCCTGGGAACATTCAGTACTTC | CASSSRGPGNIQYF
TRBJ1-5 | few | TRBV5-5 | 14 | . | TGTGCCAGCAGCTCCCGACCCTCCAATCAGCCCCAGCATTTT | CASSSRPSNQPQHF
TRBJ2-7 | . | TRBV7-3 | 14 | . | TGTGCCAGCAGCCCATCTAGGGACTCCTACGAGCAGTACTTC | CASSPSRDSYEQYF
TRBJ1-1 | . | TRBV20-1 | 10 | TRBD1 | TGCAGTGCGGGGGACAGTAAAGCTTTCTTT | CSAGDSKAFF
TRBJ2-1 | . | TRBV19 | 13 | . | TGTGCCAGTACTCCAAGTGGGGGCAGTGTGCAGTTCTTC | CASTPSGGSVQFF
TRBJ1-5 | . | TRBV7-9 | 14 | . | TGTGCCAGCAGCTTTGGGGGGTGGGAACAGCCCCAGCATTTT | CASSFGGWEQPQHF
TRBJ1-1 | . | TRBV5-5 | 14 | . | TGTGCCAGCAGCCCCGGTAGCTCAAACCCTGAAGCTTTCTTT | CASSPGSSNPEAFF
TRBJ2-3 | . | TRBV4-1 | 18 | . | TGCGCCAGCAGCCAAGATAAGACCGGATATGCGCTCACAGATACGCAGTATTTT | CASSQDKTGYALTDTQYF
TRBJ2-3 | . | TRBV5-1 | 15 | TRBD2 | TGCGCCAGCAGCTTTTTAGCGGGGGGGAAAGATACGCAGTATTTT | CASSFLAGGKDTQYF
TRBJ1-5 | . | TRBV7-9 | 14 | . | TGTGCCAGCAGCAATGGGGGAATGGGACAGCCCCAGCATTTT | CASSNGGMGQPQHF
TRBJ2-2 | . | TRBV20-1 | 11 | . | TGCAGTGCAGAAGCAACCGGGGAGCTGTTTTTT | CSAEATGELFF
TRBJ1-2 | . | TRBV6-5 | 14 | TRBD1 | TGTGCCAGCAGTTACAGGGGGCTTGGCTATGGCTACACCTTC | CASSYRGLGYGYTF
TRBJ2-6 | . | TRBV19 | 16 | . | TGTGCCAGTAGTCCCCCGATCCAGGCTGGGGCCAACGTCCTGACTTTC | CASSPPIQAGANVLTF
TRBJ2-7 | . | TRBV2 | 15 | . | TGTGCCAGCGGGCGCACCCAGGAGTCGTACTACGAGCAGTACTTC | CASGRTQESYYEQYF
TRBJ2-5 | . | TRBV19 | 16 | . | TGTGCCAGTACCAACTTGGGAAGAAGGGGCCAAGAGACCCAGTACTTC | CASTNLGRRGQETQYF
TRBJ1-2 | . | TRBV19 | 19 | . | TGTGCCAGTAGTCCTCGAGGGGCAGGGATATCCCTCAGCTATTATGGCTACACCTTC | CASSPRGAGISLSYYGYTF
TRBJ1-6 | . | TRBV7-2 | 16 | . | TGTGCCAGCAGCTTAGTGTTTGACAGGCGGCCTTCACCCCTCCACTTT | CASSLVFDRRPSPLHF
TRBJ1-5 | once | TRBV28 | 15 | . | TGTGCCAGCAGTTTGGGCAGACAGACCTATCAGCCCCAGCATTTT | CASSLGRQTYQPQHF
TRBJ2-5 | . | TRBV6-5 | 15 | . | TGTGCCAGCAGTTTCGAACAGGGATACCAAGAGACCCAGTACTTC | CASSFEQGYQETQYF
TRBJ1-2 | . | TRBV2 | 12 | . | TGTGCCAGCAGTGGGTTGCGGGGCGGCTACACCTTC | CASSGLRGGYTF
TRBJ2-7 | . | TRBV30 | 12 | . | TGTGCCTGGAGTAGTAGCTCCTACGAGCAGTACTTC | CAWSSSSYEQYF
TRBJ1-2 | . | TRBV13 | 14 | . | TGTGCCAGCAGCCTCCGGGACCGGCGGGCCGGCTACACCTTC | CASSLRDRRAGYTF
TRBJ2-7 | . | TRBV19 | 13 | . | TGTGCCAGTAGCCGACGGGGATACTACGAGCAGTACTTC | CASSRRGYYEQYF
TRBJ1-1 | once | TRBV14 | 17 | . | TGTGCCAGCAGCCAAGATTGGGCGGCGGAGGGTAGGACTGAAGCTTTCTTT | CASSQDWAAEGRTEAFF
TRBJ1-3 | . | TRBV9 | 15 | . | TGTGCCAGCAGCTCACAAGTCAGCTCTGGAAACACCATATATTTT | CASSSQVSSGNTIYF
TRBJ2-4 | . | TRBV2 | 19 | TRBD1 | TGTGCCAGCAGGCCGGGACAGGAAAGATTTTCTCTAGCCAAAAACATTCAGTACTTC | CASRPGQERFSLAKNIQYF
TRBJ1-6 | . | TRBV7-9 | 12 | . | TGTGCCAGCAGCTCCGAAGAGCGAATCTTCCACTTT | CASSSEERIFHF
TRBJ2-1 | . | TRBV29-1 | 13 | TRBD1 | TGCAGCGTCCGGGACAGGGGCTATAATGAGCAGTTCTTC | CSVRDRGYNEQFF
TRBJ2-5 | . | TRBV9 | 14 | TRBD2 | TGTGCCAGCAGCCCGCGGACTAGTGGAGAGACCCAGTACTTC | CASSPRTSGETQYF
TRBJ1-2 | . | TRBV21-1 | 15 | . | TGTGCCAGCAGCAAAGGGGGGAACGGTGCAGGTGGCTACACCTTC | CASSKGGNGAGGYTF
TRBJ2-1 | . | TRBV11-2 | 15 | TRBD1 | TGTGCCAGCAGCCGAGGGACAGGGGTTCTGAATGAGCAGTTCTTC | CASSRGTGVLNEQFF
TRBJ2-1 | once | TRBV28 | 15 | . | TGTGCCAGCAGTTTGAATTCAGGGACCTACAATGAGCAGTTCTTC | CASSLNSGTYNEQFF
TRBJ1-1 | . | TRBV6-4 | 13 | TRBD1 | TGTGCCAGCAGTCGGACAGGGGGTACTGAAGCTTTCTTT | CASSRTGGTEAFF
TRBJ1-5 | few | TRBV30 | 15 | TRBD1 | TGTGCCTGGAGTGGCGACAGGGGGGGCAATCAGCCCCAGCATTTT | CAWSGDRGGNQPQHF
TRBJ2-7 | . | TRBV5-4 | 13 | . | TGTGCCAGCAGCTCGACCAGCCCCTACGAGCAGTACTTC | CASSSTSPYEQYF
TRBJ1-5 | . | TRBV5-1 | 15 | TRBD1 | TGCGCCAGCAGTCCGGGGACAGCCCAAAATCAGCCCCAGCATTTT | CASSPGTAQNQPQHF
TRBJ1-5 | . | TRBV6-5 | 15 | . | TGTGCCAGCAGCAAGGGAGGCGCAGGCTTCTCACCCCAGCATTTT | CASSKGGAGFSPQHF
TRBJ2-5 | . | TRBV6-5 | 15 | TRBD1 | TGTGCCAGCAGTTGGACAGGCCCCTACCAAGAGACCCAGTACTTC | CASSWTGPYQETQYF
TRBJ1-2 | . | TRBV7-9 | 15 | . | TGTGCCAGCAGCTTTGGTCCGGTGCGGTCGGGCGGCTACACCTTC | CASSFGPVRSGGYTF
TRBJ1-2 | . | TRBV5-1 | 16 | . | TGCGCCAGCAGCTTGGGACCTGACGGAATGACCGGGGGCTACACCTTC | CASSLGPDGMTGGYTF
TRBJ1-1 | . | TRBV28 | 13 | . | TGTGCCAGCAGCCCATCAGGGTACACTGAAGCTTTCTTT | CASSPSGYTEAFF